The present TCR beta chain was sequenced within a study of vaccination and CD4 T cells after COVID-19. The Oncomine TCR Beta short-read assay sequenced DNA from cultured CD4+ T cells. TCRdb re-analysed the PCR reads in MiXCR, keeping a single row per CDR3 protein. The sample lists approximately 15,000 distinct CDR3 sequences, around 30% seen once, with 14% to 15% in the top ten. Stated treatment: roughly 10-day PBMC culture with coronavirus spike peptide pools or control peptides (ViraFEST assay). Study results and limitations: Spike mono-reactivity was the property of 304 of 307 vaccine-specific clones in convalescent patients.

As concerns this clonotype: Its specificity is unknown.

V dropped 10 bases and J dropped 0; count of bases not matched to a gene: 7. CDR1 MNHNS and CDR2 SASEGT come from the germline V gene. The CDR3 extends over 15 amino acids. The V and J genes are TRBV6-1 and TRBJ2-1; 9 nucleotides line up with TRBD2. Input material: cultured CD4+ T cells from blood. The sequence was obtained from a human donor with COVID-19. Here the CDR3 DNA reads TGTGCCACGCGCGGGGGGGCGGGCTCCTACAATGAGCAGTTCTTC. Protein sequence: CATRGGAGSYNEQFF.